These 31 T cell receptor beta chains originate from one sample sequenced in a study of blood T cell repertoires in COVID-19. Clones were sequenced by immunoSEQ multiplex PCR, and TCRdb holds only the in-frame ones, with some missing. The table records about 330,000 clones, around nine tenths of them present only once. Material for sequencing was PBMCs or T cells enriched from blood (not recorded which). The receptors stem from a man aged 30-40 years who had recovered from COVID-19.

CDR3 nucleotide sequence: TGTGCCAGCCGTTCGACAGGCTCTGAGCTGTTTTTT. It is translated as CASRSTGSELFF. The rearrangement uses TRBV12-3 or TRBV12-4 and TRBJ2-2; possible D gene TRBD1, 6 bases. V was trimmed by 8 bases and J by 11 bases, leaving 15 bases between them. The CDR3 sequence is 12 residues long.

The V and J genes are TRBV3-1 (or the pseudogene TRBV3-2) and TRBJ1-4; unclear D gene. The CDR3 is made up of 16 amino acids. The V end lost 5 bases, the J end lost 0 bases, and 13 bases lay between the germline ends. Germline assignment: CDR1 LGHDT and CDR2 YNNKEL (reference sequence). This chain's CDR3 is CASSYGSGTTNEKLFF. The DNA for the CDR3 is TGTGCCAGCAGCTACGGTTCCGGGACAACTAATGAAAAACTGTTTTTT.

The chain joins TRBV7-7 to TRBJ2-7, with D hard to call. Between the trimmed V and J ends, which lost 2 bases and 1 base, there was a span of 6 bases. CDR1 is SSHAT, CDR2 FNYEAQ, per germline (reference sequence). The CDR3 sequence is 13 residues long. CDR3 bases: TGTGCCAGCAGCTTAAGCGTTTCCTACGAGCAGTACTTC. It encodes CASSLSVSYEQYF.

As regards this clone: At one boundary the junction diverges from the germline segment, which might be a read error. The chain employs TRBV2 and TRBJ1-2, with 7 positions matching TRBD1. This CDR3 is built from 11 residues. Looked up from germline, CDR1 is SNHLY and CDR2 is FYNNEI. CDR3 protein: CASTASGTAYF. CDR3 coding DNA: TGTGCCAGCACCGCCAGTGGGACAGCTTACTTC.

The chain recombines TRBV19 with TRBJ2-7; D is possibly TRBD2 (6 bases). Trimming shortened V by 3 bases and J by 4 bases, and 16 bases separated the two germline ends. The germline V gene has CDR1 LNHDA and CDR2 SQIVND (reference sequence). The CDR3 runs to 15 residues. CDR3 in amino acids: CASSISHGSAYEQYF. The CDR3 DNA is TGTGCCAGTAGTATTAGCCACGGGAGTGCGTACGAGCAGTACTTC.

This chain uses TRBV19 with TRBJ2-2; no clear D. Germline CDR1 LNHDA, CDR2 SQIVND (reference sequence). This CDR3 region has 14 residues. Trimming took off 5 bases at V and 1 base at J, with 8 bases between the two ends. Here the CDR3 reads CASSWQENTGELFF. The CDR3 nucleotides are TGTGCCAGTAGTTGGCAGGAGAACACCGGGGAGCTGTTTTTT.

J is TRBJ2-2 and V is TRBV6-5; D remains unclear. This CDR3 comprises 11 residues. CDR1 is MNHEY and CDR2 is SVGAGI in the germline V gene. The germline V and J ends were trimmed by 8 bases and 4 bases, with 5 bases remaining between them. The DNA of the CDR3 is TGTGCCAGCCGGAGCACCGGGGAGCTGTTTTTT. Its protein product is CASRSTGELFF.

The J gene is TRBJ2-7, the V gene TRBV19, with D possibly being TRBD1 (5 bases). CDR1 and CDR2 (germline): LNHDA, SQIVND (reference sequence). V was shortened by 4 bases and J by 2 bases, with 15 bases between the two germline ends. The CDR3 sequence is 15 residues long. CDR3 sequence (DNA): TGTGCCAGTAGTACCACCGCGGACATCCCCTACGAGCAGTACTTC. Amino acid sequence: CASSTTADIPYEQYF.

The chain employs TRBV11-2 and TRBJ2-1, with D tentatively TRBD1 (6 bases). The CDR3 has 16 residues. Trimming removed 5 bases at V and 2 bases at J, with 16 bases between. The V gene's germline CDR1 is SGHAT and CDR2 FQNNGV. CDR3 residues: CASSLMGAETYNEQFF. In nucleotides, the CDR3 is TGTGCCAGCAGCCTCATGGGGGCAGAAACCTACAATGAGCAGTTCTTC.

The chain is built from TRBV13 and TRBJ2-3, with 7 nucleotides matching TRBD1. This CDR3 is built from 17 residues. The germline V gene has CDR1 PRHDT and CDR2 FYEKMQ (reference sequence). Unmatched junction bases numbered 10, after V lost 4 bases and J lost 0 bases. The CDR3 sequence is CASSSVTGTASTDTQYF. As DNA, the CDR3 is TGTGCCAGCAGCTCTGTAACCGGGACAGCGAGCACAGATACGCAGTATTTT.

This clone was detected many times. J is TRBJ2-7 and V is TRBV28; D perhaps matches TRBD2 (6 bases). Germline V gene data show CDR1 as MDHEN and CDR2 as SYDVKM. The CDR3 loop spans 17 amino acids. V lost 5 bases and J lost 0, with 20 bases in between. Here the CDR3 DNA reads TGTGCCAGCAGTCCCCCTCCGGGACTTTGGAGCTCCTACGAGCAGTACTTC. The encoded protein is CASSPPPGLWSSYEQYF.

V is TRBV10-1 and J is TRBJ1-6; TRBD1 is a possible D gene (6 bases). Germline CDR1 reads WNHNN; CDR2 reads SYGVQD (reference sequence). V gave up 6 bases and J gave up 7 bases, with 10 bases separating them. CDR3 size: 13 residues. The CDR3 bases are TGCGCCAGCAGAAGTACAGGGAATTCACCCCTCCACTTT. This gives the protein CASRSTGNSPLHF.

This chain uses TRBV4-1 with TRBJ2-1; 11 bases agree with TRBD2. Per the germline V gene, CDR1 is MGHRA and CDR2 is YSYEKL. V shed 2 bases and J 4 bases; nucleotides not matched to a gene: 4. CDR3 length: 16 residues. In nucleotides, the CDR3 is TGCGCCAGCAGCCAATCCGGGACTAGCGGATACAATGAGCAGTTCTTC. Protein sequence: CASSQSGTSGYNEQFF.

This clone has a single count. The V and J genes are TRBV10-3 and TRBJ1-3, with D possibly being TRBD1 (6 bases). The V end lost 0 bases, the J end lost 4 bases, and 13 bases lay between the germline ends. The CDR3 sequence is 16 residues long. Germline CDR1 reads ENHRY; CDR2 reads SYGVKD. The CDR3 sequence: CAISESGVGAGNTIYF. As DNA, the CDR3 is TGTGCCATCAGTGAGTCGGGTGTGGGGGCCGGAAACACCATATATTTT.

Note on this clone: Other DNA sequences of this sample code for an identical CDR3. The rearrangement links TRBV6-1 to TRBJ2-7, with TRBD1 matching 8 bases. The CDR3 consists of 14 residues. Losses at the gene ends were 2 bases for V and 4 bases for J; bases not matched to a gene: 4. CDR1 and CDR2 from the germline V gene are MNHNS and SASEGT. CDR3 amino acids: CASSEQGAGYEQYF. The CDR3 DNA reads TGTGCCAGCAGTGAACAGGGGGCGGGTTACGAGCAGTACTTC.

The V call is TRBV5-5, the J call TRBJ2-1; 7 nucleotides line up with TRBD1. The CDR3 contains 16 residues. V was pared by 3 bases and J by 2 bases, with 8 bases of the junction left unmatched. From germline, CDR1 is SGHKS and CDR2 YYEKEE (reference sequence). The CDR3 sequence is CASSSIPGQTYNEQFF. CDR3 nucleotide sequence: TGTGCCAGCAGCTCGATCCCGGGACAGACCTACAATGAGCAGTTCTTC.

The genes are TRBV28 and TRBJ2-5; perhaps TRBD2 as D (6 bases). The CDR3 is 15 residues long. CDR1 and CDR2 (germline): MDHEN, SYDVKM. The V gene lost 3 bases and the J gene lost 1 base, with 12 bases spanning the gap. In DNA, the CDR3 is TGTGCCAGCAGTTTTGGGGGAGGAACCCAAGAGACCCAGTACTTC. The encoded protein is CASSFGGGTQETQYF.

The V and J genes are TRBV7-3 and TRBJ2-3; D uncertain. V gave up 8 bases and J gave up 3 bases, with 3 bases separating them. CDR1 and CDR2 (germline): SGHTA, FQGTGA. CDR3 size: 10 residues. DNA of the CDR3: TGTGCCAGCCTAACAGATACGCAGTATTTT. Its protein is CASLTDTQYF.

This clone was seen a handful of times. The chain joins TRBV6-4 to TRBJ1-6; unclear D gene. V dropped 0 bases and J dropped 5 bases, with 8 bases sitting between them. This CDR3 region has 15 residues. From germline, CDR1 is MRHNA and CDR2 SNTAGT. The CDR3 spells CASSDSMGNNSPLHF. Written as DNA, the CDR3 is TGTGCCAGCAGTGACTCGATGGGCAATAATTCACCCCTCCACTTT.

The V gene is TRBV19, the J gene TRBJ2-2, with 9 bases identical to TRBD2. Germline V CDR1 and CDR2: LNHDA, SQIVND (reference sequence). The CDR3 sequence is 15 residues long. J was trimmed by 0 bases and V by 4 bases; bases with no gene match: 0. The CDR3 loop reads CASSTSGANTGELFF. The CDR3 DNA reads as TGTGCCAGTAGTACTAGCGGGGCGAACACCGGGGAGCTGTTTTTT.

This clone has ten or more counts. This chain uses TRBV25-1 with TRBJ1-1; 7 nucleotides agree with TRBD1. The CDR3 runs to 14 residues. J was trimmed by 1 base and V by 4 bases; bases with no gene match: 3. CDR1 and CDR2 from the germline V gene are MGHDK and SYGVNS. The CDR3 spells CASSGYRGNTEAFF. The CDR3 nucleotides are TGTGCCAGCAGTGGTTACAGGGGGAACACTGAAGCTTTCTTT.

This rearrangement joins TRBV7-9 to TRBJ2-5; 15 bases are shared with TRBD2. The length of the CDR3 is 15 residues. J gave up 5 bases and V 3 bases, and 1 base lay outside the gene matches. Germline V gene sequence: CDR1 SEHNR, CDR2 FQNEAQ (reference sequence). CDR3 sequence (DNA): TGTGCCAGCAGCTTCGGGACTAGCGGGGGGGAGACCCAGTACTTC. Its protein is CASSFGTSGGETQYF.

V usage is TRBV6-5 and J usage is TRBJ1-6; TRBD1 matches 8 bases. Germline CDR1 MNHEY, CDR2 SVGAGI. CDR3 size: 15 residues. V was clipped by 3 bases and J by 7 bases; unmatched bases: 5. The CDR3 DNA reads as TGTGCCAGCAGTTATACAGGGGGAGAAAATTCACCCCTCCACTTT. It codes for CASSYTGGENSPLHF.

V is TRBV7-3 and J is TRBJ1-5; a possible D gene is TRBD1 (5 bases). CDR3 length: 18 residues. Germline loops: CDR1 SGHTA, CDR2 FQGTGA. Trimming removed 1 base at V and 0 bases at J, with 16 bases between. The CDR3 DNA follows: TGTGCCAGCAGCTTAAGTCTTCGTTCCAGGGCTAGCAATCAGCCCCAGCATTTT. Protein: CASSLSLRSRASNQPQHF.

The chain recombines TRBV5-1 with TRBJ2-3, with 10 nucleotides matching TRBD2. V dropped 0 bases and J dropped 4; count of bases not matched to a gene: 8. The CDR3 consists of 17 residues. Germline-derived CDR1 and CDR2 are SGHRS and YFSETQ. In DNA form, the CDR3 reads TGCGCCAGCAGCTTGGTGGCTAGCGGGGGATTTTCAGATACGCAGTATTTT. The encoded protein is CASSLVASGGFSDTQYF.

V usage is TRBV7-9 and J usage is TRBJ1-4, with 8 bases that match TRBD1. This CDR3 has 14 amino acids. Germline loops: CDR1 SEHNR, CDR2 FQNEAQ (reference sequence). J was trimmed by 7 bases and V by 6 bases; bases with no gene match: 7. CDR3 protein: CASSTGGNSEKLFF. CDR3 sequence (DNA): TGTGCCAGCAGTACAGGGGGAAATTCTGAAAAACTGTTTTTT.

V usage is TRBV18 and J usage is TRBJ1-1; D remains unclear. The V end was cut by 5 bases, the J end by 3 bases, with 10 bases between. Germline CDR1 KGHSH, CDR2 LQKENI. The CDR3 is 13 residues long. CDR3 sequence: CASSAEADTEAFF. Written as DNA, the CDR3 is TGTGCCAGCTCAGCCGAAGCGGACACTGAAGCTTTCTTT.

The chain employs TRBV9 and TRBJ1-2, with TRBD1 identical over 9 bases. CDR3 size: 13 residues. V lost 3 bases and J lost 7; bases outside the gene matches: 4. Germline V lookup: CDR1 SGDLS, CDR2 YYNGEE. The CDR3 nucleotides read TGTGCCAGCAGCGAACAGGGGGCGGGTGGCTACACCTTC. Encoded protein: CASSEQGAGGYTF.

The V call is TRBV9, the J call TRBJ2-7, with 13 bases identical to TRBD2. Per germline, CDR1 SGDLS and CDR2 YYNGEE. V dropped 2 bases and J dropped 5; count of bases not matched to a gene: 10. This CDR3 is 17 amino acids long. The CDR3 region has the DNA TGTGCCAGCAGCGTTGGACTAGCGGGGGAGGATCCCCACGAGCAGTACTTC. Protein product: CASSVGLAGEDPHEQYF.

The rearrangement uses TRBV4-2 and TRBJ2-1, with D perhaps TRBD2 (6 bases). CDR3 length: 16 residues. V dropped 0 bases and J dropped 1 base, with 10 bases sitting between them. Germline CDR1 LGHNA, CDR2 YNFKEQ. CDR3 protein: CASSQDPLASYNEQFF. The CDR3 DNA follows: TGTGCCAGCAGCCAAGACCCCCTAGCGTCCTACAATGAGCAGTTCTTC.

The genes are TRBV5-1 and TRBJ2-5, with D possibly TRBD2 on 6 matching bases. Germline V gene data show CDR1 as SGHRS and CDR2 as YFSETQ. The CDR3 covers 13 residues. Trimming took off 4 bases at V and 5 bases at J, with 12 bases between the two ends. CDR3 DNA sequence: TGCGCCAGCAGCGGGACTCCCCGGGAGACCCAGTACTTC. Protein sequence: CASSGTPRETQYF.